This section outlines one T cell receptor (beta chain) sequence together with its context. There is no known antigen for this receptor. No much larger clone is present one base from it, and per-base qualities are unavailable. Library prep was done by PCR. Sequencing relied on an Illumina HiSeq 2500. To reduce PCR and sequencing biases, unique molecular identifiers were incorporated into the TCR beta cDNA libraries. Some 500,000 cDNA molecules were obtained for every 1 to 10 million input T cells, so each molecule roughly corresponded to one T cell. The patient libraries were prepared and sequenced using the same protocol as the earlier healthy control dataset. Samples belonging to the same batch were prepared together, multiplexed and sequenced on a shared HiSeq lane. The published analysis was carried out like this. MIGEC was used to process the raw barcoded reads, and molecular identifier groups with only a single read were discarded before consensus assembly and CDR3 extraction. Clonotype tables were post-analysed with VDJtools, and diversity was normalized by down-sampling all datasets to the smallest sample size. Repertoire overlap clustering matched CDR3 amino acid but not nucleotide sequences to correct batch-related cross-sample contamination. The public reads were quality trimmed at Q25 with fastp and then assembled into clones with MiXCR by TCRdb, keeping productive beta chains. Under each unique CDR3 protein, matching rows form one entry showing the most common genes and DNA. These V and J calls are TCRdb output, not the study's own analysis. The sample contains some 500,000 distinct CDR3 sequences, less than 45% of them found a single time. The biggest ten clones account for 9.5% to 13% of the sample.

This sample is drawn from a study of post-analysis software for immune sequencing data (dated by TCRdb to between 2015 and 2016). With regard to the full study: Disease courses on record covered relapsing-remitting, secondary progressive and progressive-relapsing multiple sclerosis, though some patients had no subtype annotation. The multiple sclerosis patient repertoires were compared with 10 to 12 previously published healthy control repertoires from donors aged about 6 to 26 years. A subset of samples was prepared in parallel using single-end sample barcoding, then pooled and co-amplified after Illumina adapter ligation. The research as a whole found: When samples were clustered directly using the F measure, samples prepared in the same batch co-clustered strongly, which prompted a batch-effect correction. The multiple sclerosis patient group was slightly younger than the control group. Multiple sclerosis patients had significantly lower normalized Chao1 diversity than controls, a result that suggests substantial peripheral T-cell clonal expansion. Roughly 5 TRBV segments, including TRBV5-6, TRBV5-1 and TRBV20-1, were significantly more frequent in patients than controls.

To demonstrate the VDJtools post-analysis software, TCR beta repertoires were profiled from the peripheral blood of some 12 young patients with multiple sclerosis. The multiple sclerosis patients were children and adolescents ranging in age from roughly 6 to 15 years. The trim is 1 base for V and 0 bases for J, with a gap of 22 bases between the germline ends. Sequences DFQATT (CDR1) and SNEGSKA (CDR2) are obtained from the germline V gene (reference sequence). The CDR3 holds 19 amino acids from the cysteine to the phenylalanine. The only DNA kept is the CDR3, 57 bases in frame from the first base. The chain employs TRBV20-1 and TRBJ2-1, with the D gene too uncertain to name. This TCR was sampled from a girl between 10 and 17 years old with multiple sclerosis. Specimen: blood. The CDR3 has the sequence CSARVKGVLPKYSYNEQFF. In nucleotides, the sequence is TGCAGTGCTAGAGTTAAGGGCGTCCTTCCTAAATACTCCTACAATGAGCAGTTCTTC.